This TCR beta chain was recorded in a study of blood T cell repertoires in COVID-19. Across the whole study: Samples taken during acute and convalescent COVID-19 were collected in the United States, Italy and Spain.

Worth noting for this clone: A junction end diverges from the germline sequence, so it may reflect a read error.

Per the study methods: Estimates of nucleated cell counts were drawn from the amplification of reference gene primers. Sequencing was performed with immunoSEQ multiplex PCR; in TCRdb, only in-frame clones are kept and a portion is missing. V and J calls and clone size come straight from that table; D and trimming were deduced from the DNA. The table includes roughly 90,000 clones, about 85% detected once. The source of this sequence is an elderly man with acute or convalescent COVID-19. Specimen: peripheral blood.

The CDR3 region is CASSLAGGQNIQYF. CDR3 DNA: TGTGCCAGCAGCCTAGCGGGAGGGCAAAACATTCAGTACTTC. This sequence joins TRBV7-2 and TRBJ2-4; 12 nucleotides match TRBD2. The V gene's germline CDR1 is SGHTA and CDR2 FQGNSA. The CDR3 consists of 14 residues.